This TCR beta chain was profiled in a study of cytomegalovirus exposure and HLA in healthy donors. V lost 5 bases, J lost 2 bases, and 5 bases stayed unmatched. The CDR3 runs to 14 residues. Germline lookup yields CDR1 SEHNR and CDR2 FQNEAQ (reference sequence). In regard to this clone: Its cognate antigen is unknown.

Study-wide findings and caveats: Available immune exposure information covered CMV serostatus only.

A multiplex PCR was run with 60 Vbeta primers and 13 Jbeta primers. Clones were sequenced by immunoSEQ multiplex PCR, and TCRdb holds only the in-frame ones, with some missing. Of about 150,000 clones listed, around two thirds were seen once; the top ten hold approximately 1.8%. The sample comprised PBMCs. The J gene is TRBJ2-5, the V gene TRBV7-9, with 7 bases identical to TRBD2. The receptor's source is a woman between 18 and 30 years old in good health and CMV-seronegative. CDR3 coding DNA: TGTGCCAGCAGCCTAACTAGCGCTCAAGAGACCCAGTACTTC. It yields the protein CASSLTSAQETQYF. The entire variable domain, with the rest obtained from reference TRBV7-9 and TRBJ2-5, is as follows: DTGVSQNPRHKITKRGQNVTFRCDPISEHNRLYWYRQTLGQGPEFLTYFQNEAQLEKSRLLSDRFSAERPKGSFSTLEIQRTEQGDSAMYLCASSLTSAQETQYFGPGTRLLVL.